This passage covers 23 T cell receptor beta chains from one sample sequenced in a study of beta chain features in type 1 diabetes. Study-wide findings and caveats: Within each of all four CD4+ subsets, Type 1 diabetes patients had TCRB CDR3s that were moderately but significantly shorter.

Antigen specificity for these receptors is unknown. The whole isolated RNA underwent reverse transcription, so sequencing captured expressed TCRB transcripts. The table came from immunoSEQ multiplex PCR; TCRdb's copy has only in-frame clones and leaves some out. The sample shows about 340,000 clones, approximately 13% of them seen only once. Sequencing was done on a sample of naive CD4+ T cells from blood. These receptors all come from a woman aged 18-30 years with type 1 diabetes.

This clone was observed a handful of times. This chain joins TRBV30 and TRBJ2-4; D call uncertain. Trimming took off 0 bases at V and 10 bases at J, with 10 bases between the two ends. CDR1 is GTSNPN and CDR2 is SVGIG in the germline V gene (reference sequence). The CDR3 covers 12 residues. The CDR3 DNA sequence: TGTGCCTGGAGTGTACATCACCGAATTCAGTACTTC. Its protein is CAWSVHHRIQYF.

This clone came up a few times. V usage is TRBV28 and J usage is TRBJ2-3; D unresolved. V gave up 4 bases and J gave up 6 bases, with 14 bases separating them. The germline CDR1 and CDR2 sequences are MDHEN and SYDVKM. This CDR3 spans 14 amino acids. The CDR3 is CASSSSRLGDTQYF. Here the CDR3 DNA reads TGTGCCAGCAGTTCCTCCCGTCTCGGTGATACGCAGTATTTT.

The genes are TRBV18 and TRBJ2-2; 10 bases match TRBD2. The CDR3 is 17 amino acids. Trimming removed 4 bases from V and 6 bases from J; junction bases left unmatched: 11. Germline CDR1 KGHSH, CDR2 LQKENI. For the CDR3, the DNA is TGTGCCAGCTCACAGAGACCGGGACTAGCGATCGCCGGGGAGCTGTTTTTT. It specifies CASSQRPGLAIAGELFF.

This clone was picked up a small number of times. The CDR3, as DNA: TGTGCCAACACCCGGAGCGGGAGTAGGTACGAGCAGTACTTC. It yields the protein CANTRSGSRYEQYF. The V gene is TRBV2, the J gene TRBJ2-7; the match to TRBD2 covers 8 bases. The germline V gene has CDR1 SNHLY and CDR2 FYNNEI. The CDR3 length is 14 residues. After removal of 10 bases from V and 4 bases from J, the junction contained 12 bases not matched to a gene. Full variable domain (rest looked up from reference TRBV2 and TRBJ2-7): EPEVTQTPSHQVTQMGQEVILRCVPISNHLYFYWYRQILGQKVEFLVSFYNNEISEKSEIFDDQFSVERPDGSNFTLKIRSTKLEDSAMYFCANTRSGSRYEQYFGPGTRLTVT.

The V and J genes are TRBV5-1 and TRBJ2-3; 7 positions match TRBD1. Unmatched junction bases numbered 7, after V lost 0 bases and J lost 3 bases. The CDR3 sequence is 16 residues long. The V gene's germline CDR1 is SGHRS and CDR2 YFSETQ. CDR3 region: CASSLAGTARTDTQYF. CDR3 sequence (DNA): TGCGCCAGCAGCTTGGCCGGGACAGCCCGAACAGATACGCAGTATTTT.

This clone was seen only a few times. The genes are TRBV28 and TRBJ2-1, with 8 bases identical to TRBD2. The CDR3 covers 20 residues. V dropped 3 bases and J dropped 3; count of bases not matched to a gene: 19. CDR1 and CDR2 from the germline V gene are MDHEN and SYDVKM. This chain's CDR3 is CASSFVAGREGHGDYNEQFF. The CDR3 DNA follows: TGTGCCAGCAGTTTTGTAGCCGGGAGGGAGGGCCATGGGGACTACAATGAGCAGTTCTTC.

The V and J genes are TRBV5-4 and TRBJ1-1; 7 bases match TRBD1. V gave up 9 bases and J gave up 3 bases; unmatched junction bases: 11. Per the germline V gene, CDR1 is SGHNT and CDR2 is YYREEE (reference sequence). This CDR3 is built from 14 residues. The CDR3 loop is CATKRQGSDTEAFF. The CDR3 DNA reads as TGTGCCACCAAACGACAGGGATCAGACACTGAAGCTTTCTTT.

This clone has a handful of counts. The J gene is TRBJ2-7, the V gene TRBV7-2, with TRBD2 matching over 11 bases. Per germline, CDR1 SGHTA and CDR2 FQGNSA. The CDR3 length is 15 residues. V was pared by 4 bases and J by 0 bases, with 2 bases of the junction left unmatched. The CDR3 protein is CASSWGLAASYEQYV. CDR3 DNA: TGTGCCAGCAGCTGGGGACTAGCGGCCTCCTACGAGCAGTACGTC.

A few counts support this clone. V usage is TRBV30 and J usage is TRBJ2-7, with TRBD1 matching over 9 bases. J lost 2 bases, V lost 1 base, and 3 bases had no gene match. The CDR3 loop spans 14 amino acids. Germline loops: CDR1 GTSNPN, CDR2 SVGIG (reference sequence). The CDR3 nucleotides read TGTGCCTGGAGTGCGGACAGGGGCGCCTACGAGCAGTACTTC. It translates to CAWSADRGAYEQYF.

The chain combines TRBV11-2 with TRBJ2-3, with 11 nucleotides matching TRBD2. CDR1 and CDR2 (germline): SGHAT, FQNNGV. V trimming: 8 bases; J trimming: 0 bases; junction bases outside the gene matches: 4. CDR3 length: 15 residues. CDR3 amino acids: CASRRLAGSTDTQYF. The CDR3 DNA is TGTGCCAGCCGCAGACTAGCGGGAAGCACAGATACGCAGTATTTT.

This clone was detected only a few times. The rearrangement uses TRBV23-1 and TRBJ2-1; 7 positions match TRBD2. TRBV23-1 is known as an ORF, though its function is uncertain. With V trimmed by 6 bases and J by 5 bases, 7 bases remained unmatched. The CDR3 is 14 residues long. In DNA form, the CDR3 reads TGCGCCAGCAGCCCAACTAGCGTTAACAATGAGCAGTTCTTC. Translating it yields CASSPTSVNNEQFF.

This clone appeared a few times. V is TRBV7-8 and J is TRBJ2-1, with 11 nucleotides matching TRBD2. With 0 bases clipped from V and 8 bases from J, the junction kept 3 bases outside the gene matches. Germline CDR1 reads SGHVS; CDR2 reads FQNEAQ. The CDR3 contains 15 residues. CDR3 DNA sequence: TGTGCCAGCAGCTTAGCCACTAGCGGGAGACATGAGCAGTTCTTC. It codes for CASSLATSGRHEQFF.

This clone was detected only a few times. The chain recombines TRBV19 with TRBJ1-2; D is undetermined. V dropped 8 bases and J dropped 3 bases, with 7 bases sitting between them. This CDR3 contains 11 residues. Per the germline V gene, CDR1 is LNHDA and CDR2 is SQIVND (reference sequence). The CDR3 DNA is TGTGCCAGTTCGACTGACTATGGCTACACCTTC. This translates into CASSTDYGYTF.

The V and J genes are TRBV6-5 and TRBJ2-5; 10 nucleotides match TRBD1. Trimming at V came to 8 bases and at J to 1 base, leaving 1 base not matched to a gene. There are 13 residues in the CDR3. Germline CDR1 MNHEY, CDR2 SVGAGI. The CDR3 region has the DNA TGTGCCAGCCGGACAGGGGGCCAAGAGACCCAGTACTTC. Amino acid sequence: CASRTGGQETQYF.

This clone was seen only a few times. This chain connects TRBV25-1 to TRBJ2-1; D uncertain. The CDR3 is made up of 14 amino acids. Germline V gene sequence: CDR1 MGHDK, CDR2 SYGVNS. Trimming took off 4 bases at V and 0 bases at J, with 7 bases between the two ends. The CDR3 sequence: CASSGIGSYNEQFF. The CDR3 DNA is TGTGCCAGCAGTGGAATCGGCTCCTACAATGAGCAGTTCTTC. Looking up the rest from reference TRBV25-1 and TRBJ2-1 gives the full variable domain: EADIYQTPRYLVIGTGKKITLECSQTMGHDKMYWYQQDPGMELHLIHYSYGVNSTEKGDLSSESTVSRIRTEHFPLTLESARPSHTSQYLCASSGIGSYNEQFFGPGTRLTVL.

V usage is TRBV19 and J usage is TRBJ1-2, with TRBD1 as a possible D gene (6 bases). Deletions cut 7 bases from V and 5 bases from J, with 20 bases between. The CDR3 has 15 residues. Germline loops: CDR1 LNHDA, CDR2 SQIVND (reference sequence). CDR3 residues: CASIKSVTGEYGYTF. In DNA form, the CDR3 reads TGTGCCAGTATTAAATCGGTGACAGGAGAGTATGGCTACACCTTC.

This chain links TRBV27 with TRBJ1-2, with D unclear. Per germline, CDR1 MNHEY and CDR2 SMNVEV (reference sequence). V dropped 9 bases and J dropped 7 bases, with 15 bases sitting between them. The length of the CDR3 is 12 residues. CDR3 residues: CASVRPGGGYTF. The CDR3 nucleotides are TGTGCCAGTGTACGCCCAGGAGGTGGCTACACCTTC.

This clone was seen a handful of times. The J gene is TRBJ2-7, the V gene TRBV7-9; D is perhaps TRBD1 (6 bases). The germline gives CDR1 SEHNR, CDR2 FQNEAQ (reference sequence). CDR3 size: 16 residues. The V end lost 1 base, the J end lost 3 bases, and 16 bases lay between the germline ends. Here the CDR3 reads CASSLELYGGYYEQYF. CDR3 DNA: TGTGCCAGCAGCTTAGAGTTGTATGGGGGCTACTACGAGCAGTACTTC.

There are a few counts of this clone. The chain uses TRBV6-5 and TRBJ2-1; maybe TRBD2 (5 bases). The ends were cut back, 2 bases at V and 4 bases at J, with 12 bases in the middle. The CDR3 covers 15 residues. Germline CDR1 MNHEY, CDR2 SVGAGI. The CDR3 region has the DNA TGTGCCAGCAGTTACGAACATCGGGGTTACAATGAGCAGTTCTTC. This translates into CASSYEHRGYNEQFF.

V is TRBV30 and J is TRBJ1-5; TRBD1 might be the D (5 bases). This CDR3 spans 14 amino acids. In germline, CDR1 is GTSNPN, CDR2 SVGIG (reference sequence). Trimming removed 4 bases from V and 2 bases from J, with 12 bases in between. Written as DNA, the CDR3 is TGTGCCTGGAACCAAGGGACTGGCAATCAGCCCCAGCATTTT. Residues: CAWNQGTGNQPQHF.

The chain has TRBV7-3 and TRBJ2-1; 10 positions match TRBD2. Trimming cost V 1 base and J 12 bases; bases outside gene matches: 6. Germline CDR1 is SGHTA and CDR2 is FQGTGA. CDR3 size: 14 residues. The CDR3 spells CASSLKSSGSLQFF. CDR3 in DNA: TGTGCCAGCAGCTTAAAATCTAGCGGGAGTCTGCAGTTCTTC. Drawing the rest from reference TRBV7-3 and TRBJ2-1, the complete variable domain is GAGVSQTPSNKVTEKGKYVELRCDPISGHTALYWYRQSLGQGPEFLIYFQGTGAADDSGLPNDRFFAVRPEGSVSTLKIQRTERGDSAVYLCASSLKSSGSLQFFGPGTRLTVL.

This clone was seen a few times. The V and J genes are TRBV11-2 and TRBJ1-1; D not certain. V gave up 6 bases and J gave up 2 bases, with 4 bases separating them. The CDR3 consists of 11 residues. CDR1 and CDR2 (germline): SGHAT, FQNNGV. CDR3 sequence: CASSLNTEAFF. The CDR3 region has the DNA TGTGCCAGCAGTCTCAACACTGAAGCTTTCTTT.

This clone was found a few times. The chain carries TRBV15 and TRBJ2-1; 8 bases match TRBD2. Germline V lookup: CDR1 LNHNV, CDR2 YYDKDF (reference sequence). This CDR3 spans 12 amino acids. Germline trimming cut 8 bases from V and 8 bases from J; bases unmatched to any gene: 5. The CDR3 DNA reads TGTGCCACCGGACTAGCTAGGGATGAGCAGTTCTTC. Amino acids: CATGLARDEQFF.